This T cell receptor beta chain was sequenced during a study of identical twins. The V gene lost 1 base and the J gene lost 10 bases, with 13 bases spanning the gap. Germline lookup yields CDR1 SQVTM and CDR2 ANQGSEA. CDR3 length: 13 residues. Template switching introduced a universal primer site, and the cDNA bore unique molecular identifiers. TCRdb itself ran the 5' RACE reads through MiXCR, one entry per CDR3 protein. Counted here are about 530,000 distinct CDR3 sequences, around 24% occurring once; the ten biggest clones make up around 0.48%. Only a few counts were recorded for this clonotype. Antigen unknown. Findings and limits, study-wide: The study found that models underestimated out-of-frame TCR alpha sharing in monozygotic twins. Insertions were reduced in abundant cord blood beta clonotypes but not in memory repertoires. Partial confounding of zero-insertion analyses by invariant MAIT and iNKT cells was possible.

These data were likewise used in another study, on yellow fever vaccine responses in identical twins.

The sequenced sample was CD4+ T cells sorted from blood. This receptor was identified in a woman between 18 and 29 years old in good health. The chain recombines TRBV29-1 with TRBJ1-4, with a tentative D call TRBD1 (5 bases). The CDR3 coding sequence is TGCAGCGTTGAAGGGACCCCGAGGGGAAAACTGTTTTTT. It specifies CSVEGTPRGKLFF.